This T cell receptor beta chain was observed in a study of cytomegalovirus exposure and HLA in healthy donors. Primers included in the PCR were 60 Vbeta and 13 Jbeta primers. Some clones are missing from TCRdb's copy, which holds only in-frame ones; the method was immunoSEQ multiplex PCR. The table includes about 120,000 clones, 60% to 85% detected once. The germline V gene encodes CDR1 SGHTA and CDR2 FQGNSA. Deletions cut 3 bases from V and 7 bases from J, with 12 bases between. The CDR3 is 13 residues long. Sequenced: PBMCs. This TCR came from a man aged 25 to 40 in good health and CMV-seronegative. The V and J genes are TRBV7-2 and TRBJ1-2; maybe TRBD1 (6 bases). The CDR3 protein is CASSLNTGSGYTF. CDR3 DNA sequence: TGTGCCAGCAGCTTGAATACAGGGAGTGGCTACACCTTC.